The T cell receptor beta chain under discussion was sequenced for a study of blood T cell repertoires in COVID-19 (dated by TCRdb to 2018 to 2021). About the investigation overall: The collaborator samples originated in the United States, Italy and Spain and spanned the acute and convalescent phases of COVID-19. Samples came from the ongoing ImmuneRACE study (first 160 participants) plus 1,254 subjects from 6 global collaborators. Deeply sampled blood TCRbeta repertoires from subjects exposed to, actively infected with, or recovered from COVID-19 were included in the dataset. A de-identified subject ID, COVID-19 status, age in years and sex were almost always included in the sample metadata. The repertoires were released in a freely available public database meant as a resource for research on the immune response to SARS-CoV-2. The prospective study material was composed of cDNA or gDNA derived from T cells, B-cell-depleted T cells, or PBMCs. Where available, HLA class I and class II types were obtained from metadata supplied by the sample provider rather than from assay-based typing. General conclusions and limits of the study: The quantity of clinical and demographic metadata differed by source and by participant and was supplied without curation.

TCRbeta CDR3 regions were amplified from genomic DNA by means of the immunoSEQ Assay, a bias-controlled multiplex PCR. The original methods were these. The number of nucleated cells in each sample was estimated by amplification of reference gene primers within the assay. To quantify the absolute abundance of each unique TCRbeta CDR3 rearrangement, sequence reads were collapsed and filtered. Productive Simpson clonality was computed per sample as the square root of Simpson's diversity index over productive rearrangements. TCRdb took over this immuneACCESS table, retaining in-frame rearrangements with V and J assigned. Such tables are incomplete; in checked studies, under half of the missing clones stem from an unresolved V gene, and the remainder is unexplained. V, J and clone size are taken as reported in that table, and D and trimming were inferred from the DNA itself. This sample gives about 94,000 clones in total; about 86% of them show up just once. The ten largest clones add up to over 10% of the sample.

Collaborating institutions collected whole blood in K2EDTA tubes following their own protocols. For TCRbeta analysis, collaborator samples were shipped as frozen whole blood, as isolated PBMCs, or as DNA extracted from either sample type. CDR1 and CDR2 are drawn from the germline V gene: MNHNS, SASEGT. Trimming removed 3 bases from V and 2 bases from J, leaving 14 bases between the germline ends. The cysteine opens and the phenylalanine closes a CDR3 of 15 amino acids. The CDR3 DNA has 45 bases and is translated from base 1. This clone appeared a single time. Its antigen target is currently unknown. No per-base quality is available; no much larger clone lies one base away.

This clonotype was obtained from a woman aged 55-75 years in a cohort sampled during active or convalescent COVID-19. Here the chain combines TRBV6-1 and TRBJ2-7; TRBD1 is a possible D gene, resting on 6 matching bases. The sequencing sample was made of peripheral blood. The DNA is TGTGCCAGCAGTGAGGGACATGTTGGAGCCTACGAGCAGTACTTC. This yields the protein CASSEGHVGAYEQYF.